The clone carrying this T cell receptor beta chain has just one count. Its target is unknown. This entry belongs to a study of T cell responses to AZD1222 COVID-19 vaccine. Study context: Second-dose timings of about 4 or about 12 weeks were pooled.

Regarding the study as a whole: Of the AZD1222 recipients, only 6 or 7 were seropositive at baseline. The donor group comprised mostly white British people and more females; the analysis possibly underestimated clonal diversity. Nearly half of unique spike-specific TCRs reportedly avoided B.1.351 and B.1.1.7 mutated regions.

Libraries were prepared by immunoSEQ multiplex PCR; TCRdb keeps only in-frame clonotypes and omits some of them. The table has tens of thousands of clones, roughly 86% seen once. Sequences were derived from peripheral blood, sampled on day 0 of AZD1222 vaccination. This receptor was identified in an adult in good health.

CDR3 sequence: CASRYRDRANYGYTF. The CDR3 bases are TGTGCCAGCAGATACCGGGACAGAGCTAACTATGGCTACACCTTC. The chain uses TRBV27 and TRBJ1-2, with 7 bases aligning to TRBD1. Germline CDR1 and CDR2: MNHEY and SMNVEV (reference sequence). CDR3 length: 15 residues. J gave up 0 bases and V 6 bases, and 7 bases lay outside the gene matches.